The entry below gives a single T cell receptor beta chain sequence along with its context. Germline DNA was extracted alongside blood RNA, which was obtained from unsorted whole blood. The CDR3 consists of 13 residues. Germline CDR1 is SGHRS and CDR2 is YFSETQ. Trimming removed 6 bases at V and 0 bases at J, with 9 bases between. The source of the sample is a study of tumor-infiltrating lymphocytes in primary liver carcinoma. cDNA specific to TCR beta was made from 500 ng of total RNA, with a constant-region primer employed for priming. Generation of the TCR beta libraries relied on three nested multiplex PCR rounds using slightly modified ARM-PCR. TRBV1-TRBV30 forward primers paired with a C-beta reverse primer were used in the first two PCR rounds, which ran approximately 10 cycles each. TCRdb re-called the multiplex PCR reads through MiXCR, storing one row per CDR3 protein. Of about 310,000 distinct CDR3 sequences listed, around three fifths are singletons.

This sequence joins TRBV5-1 and TRBJ1-1; TRBD1 is a possible D gene (5 bases). The sequenced sample consisted of peripheral blood. The TCR sequence derives from a man between 35 and 55 years old with primary liver carcinoma and hepatitis B virus infection. The CDR3 DNA reads TGCGCCAGCATGGGACGGATGAACACTGAAGCTTTCTTT. Translation: CASMGRMNTEAFF.